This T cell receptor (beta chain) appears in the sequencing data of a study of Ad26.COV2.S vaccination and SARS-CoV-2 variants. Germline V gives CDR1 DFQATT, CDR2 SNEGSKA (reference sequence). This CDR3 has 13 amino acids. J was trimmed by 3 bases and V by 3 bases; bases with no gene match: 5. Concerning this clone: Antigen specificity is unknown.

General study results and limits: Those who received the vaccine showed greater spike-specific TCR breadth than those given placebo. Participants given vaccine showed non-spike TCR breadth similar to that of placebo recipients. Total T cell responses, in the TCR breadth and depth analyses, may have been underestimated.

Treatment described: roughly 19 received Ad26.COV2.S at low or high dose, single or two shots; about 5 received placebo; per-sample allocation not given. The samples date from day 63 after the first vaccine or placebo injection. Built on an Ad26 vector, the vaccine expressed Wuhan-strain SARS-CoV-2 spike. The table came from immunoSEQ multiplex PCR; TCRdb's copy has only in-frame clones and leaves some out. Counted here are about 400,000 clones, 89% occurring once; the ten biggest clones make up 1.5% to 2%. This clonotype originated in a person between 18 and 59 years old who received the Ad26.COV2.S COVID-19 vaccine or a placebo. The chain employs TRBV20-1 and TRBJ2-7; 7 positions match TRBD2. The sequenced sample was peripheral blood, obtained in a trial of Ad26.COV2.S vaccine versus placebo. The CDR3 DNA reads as TGCAGTGCTAGTTTCCAGCGGGGCTACGAGCAGTACTTC. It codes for CSASFQRGYEQYF.